This record looks at one T cell receptor (beta chain) sequence and its context. Trimming took off 3 bases at V and 0 bases at J, with 11 bases between the two ends. This CDR3 comprises 15 residues. Germline CDR1 is MDHEN and CDR2 is SYDVKM. This specimen comes from a study of radiotherapy plus CTLA-4 blockade in lung cancer. Data came from immunoSEQ multiplex PCR; TCRdb stores just in-frame clones and leaves some out. The sample has approximately 89,000 clones; about 79% are singletons. The chain employs TRBV28 and TRBJ2-5; D perhaps matches TRBD2 (5 bases). The source of this sequence is a human donor with non-small cell lung cancer who had a partial response to radiotherapy plus ipilimumab. Some clones in this sample may be carry-over from other donors' samples. Specimen: peripheral blood, collected from a patient treated with radiotherapy plus ipilimumab. The CDR3 loop reads CASSFSPGNQETQYF. CDR3 nucleotide sequence: TGTGCCAGCAGTTTCTCTCCGGGAAACCAAGAGACCCAGTACTTC.